This T cell receptor beta chain was captured by sequencing in a study of T cell responses to AZD1222 COVID-19 vaccine (dated by TCRdb to the early 2020s). Looking at the study overall: AZD1222 recipients with second doses at about 4 weeks or about 12 weeks were pooled, because spike-specific TCR depth and breadth did not differ between schedules. Trial participants were enrolled by age into 18-55, 56-69 and 70-plus year subgroups, with approximately 160, 26 and 62 TCR-sequenced participants respectively. TCR sequencing was performed for about 240 trial participants, of whom around 200 were given two doses of AZD1222 and roughly 25 were given two doses of MenACWY control vaccine. The study at large found these results: After two AZD1222 doses, both the breadth and the depth of spike-specific TCRs were significantly higher than at day 0 and than in MenACWY recipients. Vaccine-associated CD4 TCRs spanned the whole spike protein, with dominant responses in regions 160-218 and 743-854. Reportedly, almost half of the unique spike-specific TCRs recognized epitopes lying outside the regions that are mutated in the B.1.351 and B.1.1.7 variants. Participants were mostly white British, with more females than males. The authors suggested clonal diversity may have been underestimated. In the small 56-69-year group, the increase in depth fell short of significance, most likely because of low power. Because no samples from the day 14 peak response were available, repertoires could be characterized only after the peak T cell response. Conclusions about previously exposed vaccinees were limited because only six AZD1222 recipients were SARS-CoV-2 seropositive at baseline.

Worth noting for this clone: The antigen it recognizes is unknown. Base quality data are lacking; no much larger clone is found one base away.

Read against the paper, the sample's time point label means: baseline before first vaccination. Samples from vaccinated people were obtained from the UK trials COV001 and COV002, which included a single-blind randomized controlled phase 2/3 trial of AZD1222 (ChAdOx1 nCoV-19) in healthy adults. For TCRbeta chain sequencing, PBMC samples from trial participants were taken at day 0 and at day 28 after the second dose. The junction shows trimming of 4 bases on V and 3 bases on J, plus 23 bases between the germline ends. From the germline V gene, CDR1 is SGHRS and CDR2 is YFSETQ. Reading from cysteine to phenylalanine, the CDR3 counts 17 amino acids. Only the CDR3 region is kept as DNA, spanning 51 bases read in frame from base 1. The CDR3 regions of human TCRbeta chains were analyzed by immunosequencing. For the original study's pipeline: TCRs in the repertoires were compared against a reference library of SARS-CoV-2-specific TCRs that had been generated with the MIRA antigen-specificity platform. Breadth meant the fraction of unique TCRs that were SARS-CoV-2-associated, whereas depth meant the fraction of total T cells that were SARS-CoV-2-associated. Each spike-specific TCR was assigned to its reactive spike region and to a CD4 or CD8 class using the MIRA data. Log10-transformed breadth and depth values were compared by one-way ANOVA with Sidak's multiple comparisons tests. The source is immuneACCESS, and TCRdb retained only in-frame sequences with V and J called. Part of the clones is not carried over; for the studies checked, unresolved V genes explain less than half of this, and the remainder is unexplained. V and J calls plus clone size are reproduced from that table; the DNA served to infer D and trimming. The sample contains approximately 70,000 clones, 84% of them found a single time. The ten largest account for more than 8.5% of the sample.

Specimen: peripheral blood, collected on day 0 of AZD1222 vaccination. Recombination connected TRBV5-1 to TRBJ2-7, with a tentative D gene TRBD2 over 6 matching bases. This clonotype originated in an adult in good health. CDR3 protein: CASSPLLRGTRHYEQYF. The DNA sequence follows: TGCGCCAGCAGCCCCCTTTTGCGCGGGACTCGCCACTACGAGCAGTACTTC.